Listed here is a single T cell receptor (beta chain). The antigen is undetermined. These data come from a study of cytomegalovirus exposure and HLA in healthy donors. Study details: The roughly 110 validation repertoires were reported in a later analysis to have been generated on the same platform as the roughly 680 first-cohort repertoires.

The CDR3 has 17 residues. The ends lost 3 bases at V and 0 bases at J; junction bases unmatched: 9. The germline gives CDR1 SQVTM, CDR2 ANQGSEA. General observations from the study: High specificity and sensitivity for cytomegalovirus status were reported for the classifier.

The repertoire was sequenced with immunoSEQ multiplex PCR; TCRdb's copy has only in-frame clones and lacks some. The sample includes roughly 150,000 clones, around 89% of them seen just once. The chain recombines TRBV29-1 with TRBJ2-3; 10 bases are shared with TRBD2. The clonotype was recovered from a man between 18 and 29 years old in good health and CMV-seronegative. Sequencing was performed on PBMCs. The CDR3 sequence: CSVDGLAGALSTDTQYF. In DNA form, the CDR3 reads TGCAGCGTTGACGGGCTAGCGGGGGCGCTTAGCACAGATACGCAGTATTTT.